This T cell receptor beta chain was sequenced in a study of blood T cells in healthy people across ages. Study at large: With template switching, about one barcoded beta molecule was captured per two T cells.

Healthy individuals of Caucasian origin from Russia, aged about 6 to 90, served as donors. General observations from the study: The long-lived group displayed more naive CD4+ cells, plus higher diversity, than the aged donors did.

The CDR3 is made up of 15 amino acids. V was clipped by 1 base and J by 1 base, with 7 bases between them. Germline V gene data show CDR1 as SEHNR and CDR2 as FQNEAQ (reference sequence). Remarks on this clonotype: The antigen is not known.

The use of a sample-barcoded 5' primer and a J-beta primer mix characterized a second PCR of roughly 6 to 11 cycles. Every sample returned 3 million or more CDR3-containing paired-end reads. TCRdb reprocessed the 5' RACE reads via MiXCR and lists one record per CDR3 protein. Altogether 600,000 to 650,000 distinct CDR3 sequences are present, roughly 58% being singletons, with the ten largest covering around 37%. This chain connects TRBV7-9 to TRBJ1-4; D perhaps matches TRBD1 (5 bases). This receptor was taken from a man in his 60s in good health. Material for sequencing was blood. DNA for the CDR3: TGTGCCAGCAGCTTAGTCGGGGGAACTAATGAAAAACTGTTTTTT. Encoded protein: CASSLVGGTNEKLFF. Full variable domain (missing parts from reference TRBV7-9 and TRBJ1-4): DTGVSQNPRHKITKRGQNVTFRCDPISEHNRLYWYRQTLGQGPEFLTYFQNEAQLEKSRLLSDRFSAERPKGSFSTLEIQRTEQGDSAMYLCASSLVGGTNEKLFFGSGTQLSVL.